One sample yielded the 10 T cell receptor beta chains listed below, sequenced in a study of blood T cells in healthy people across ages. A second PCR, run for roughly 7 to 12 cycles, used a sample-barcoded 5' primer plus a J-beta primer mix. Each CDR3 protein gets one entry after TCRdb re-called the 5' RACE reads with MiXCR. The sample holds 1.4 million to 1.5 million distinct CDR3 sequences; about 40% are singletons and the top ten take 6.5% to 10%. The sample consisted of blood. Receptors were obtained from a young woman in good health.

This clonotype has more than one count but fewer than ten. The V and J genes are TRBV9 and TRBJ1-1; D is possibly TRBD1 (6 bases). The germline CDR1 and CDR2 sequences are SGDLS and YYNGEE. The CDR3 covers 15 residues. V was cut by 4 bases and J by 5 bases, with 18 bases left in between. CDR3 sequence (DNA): TGTGCCAGCAGCCCCCTGGGGGGCAGTGGTACTGAAGCTTTCTTT. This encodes CASSPLGGSGTEAFF. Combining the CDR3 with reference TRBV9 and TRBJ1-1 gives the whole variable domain DSGVTQTPKHLITATGQRVTLRCSPRSGDLSVYWYQQSLDQGLQFLIQYYNGEERAKGNILERFSAQQFPDLHSELNLSSLELGDSALYFCASSPLGGSGTEAFFGQGTRLTVV.

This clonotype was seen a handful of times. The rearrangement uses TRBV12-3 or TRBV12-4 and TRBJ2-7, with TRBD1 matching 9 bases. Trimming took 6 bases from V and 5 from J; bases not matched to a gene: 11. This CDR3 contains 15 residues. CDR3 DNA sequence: TGTGCCAGCAGCAGGGGGACAGGGACGTCCGACGAGCAGTACTTC. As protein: CASSRGTGTSDEQYF.

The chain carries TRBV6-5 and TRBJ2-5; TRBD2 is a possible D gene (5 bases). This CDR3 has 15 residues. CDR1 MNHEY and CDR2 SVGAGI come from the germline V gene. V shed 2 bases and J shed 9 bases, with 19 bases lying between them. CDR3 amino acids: CASSYKDGKKEAQYF. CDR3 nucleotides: TGTGCCAGCAGTTACAAGGACGGTAAAAAGGAGGCCCAGTACTTC.

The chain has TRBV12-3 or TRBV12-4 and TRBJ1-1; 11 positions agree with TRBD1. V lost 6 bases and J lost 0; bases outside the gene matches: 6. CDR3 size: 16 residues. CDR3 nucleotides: TGTGCCAGCAGCAGGACAGGGGGCGGCTTGAACACTGAAGCTTTCTTT. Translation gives CASSRTGGGLNTEAFF.

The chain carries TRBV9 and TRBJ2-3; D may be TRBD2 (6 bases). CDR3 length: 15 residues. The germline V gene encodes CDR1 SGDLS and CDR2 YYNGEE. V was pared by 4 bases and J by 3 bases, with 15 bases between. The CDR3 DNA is TGTGCCAGCAGCTCGGGCGGGACGGGGACAGATACGCAGTATTTT. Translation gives CASSSGGTGTDTQYF. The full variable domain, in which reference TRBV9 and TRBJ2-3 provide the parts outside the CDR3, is DSGVTQTPKHLITATGQRVTLRCSPRSGDLSVYWYQQSLDQGLQFLIQYYNGEERAKGNILERFSAQQFPDLHSELNLSSLELGDSALYFCASSSGGTGTDTQYFGPGTRLTVL.

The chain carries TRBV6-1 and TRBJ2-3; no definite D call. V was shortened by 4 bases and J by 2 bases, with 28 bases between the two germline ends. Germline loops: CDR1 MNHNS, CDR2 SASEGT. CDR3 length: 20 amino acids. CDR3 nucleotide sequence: TGTGCCAGCAGTGCGAACCCCGGCCTGAACGAAATTATTACCACAGATACGCAGTATTTT. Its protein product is CASSANPGLNEIITTDTQYF.

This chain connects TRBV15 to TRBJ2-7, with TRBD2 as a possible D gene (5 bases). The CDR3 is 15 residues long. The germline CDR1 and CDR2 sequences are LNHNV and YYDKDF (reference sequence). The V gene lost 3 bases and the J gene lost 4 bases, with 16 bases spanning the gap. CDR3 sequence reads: CATSSKIAKGYEQYF. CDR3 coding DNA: TGTGCCACCAGCAGCAAAATAGCGAAGGGATACGAGCAGTACTTC.

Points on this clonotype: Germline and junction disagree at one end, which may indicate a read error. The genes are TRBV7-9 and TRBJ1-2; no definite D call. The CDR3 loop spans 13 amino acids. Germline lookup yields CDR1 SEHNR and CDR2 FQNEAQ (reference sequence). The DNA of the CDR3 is TGTGCCAGCAGCGTAGCCAACGCCCATGGCTACACCTTC. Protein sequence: CASSVANAHGYTF.

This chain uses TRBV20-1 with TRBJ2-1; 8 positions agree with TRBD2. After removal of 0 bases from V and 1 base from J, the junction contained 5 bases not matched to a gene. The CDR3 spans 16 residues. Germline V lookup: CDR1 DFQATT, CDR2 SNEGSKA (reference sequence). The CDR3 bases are TGCAGTGCTAGAGATCCGCGGGGGGCATCCTACAATGAGCAGTTCTTC. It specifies CSARDPRGASYNEQFF.

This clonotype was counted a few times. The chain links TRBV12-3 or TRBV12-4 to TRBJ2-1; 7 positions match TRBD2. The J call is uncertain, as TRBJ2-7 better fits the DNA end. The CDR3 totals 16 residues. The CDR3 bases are TGTGCCAGCAGTGCCACTAGCGTACGGCCCTACAATGAGCAGTACTTC. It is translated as CASSATSVRPYNEQYF.